The T cell receptor beta chain described here comes from a study of blood T cells in healthy people across ages (dated by TCRdb to the mid-2010s). About the study as a whole: In model experiments, template switching captured roughly one uniquely barcoded TCR beta cDNA molecule for every two T cells. Age-related changes in TCR beta repertoire diversity were measured in the study by deep sequencing normalized with unique cDNA molecular identifiers. For two donors (one aged 18 to 29 and one aged 80 or older), the study analyzed two additional independent replicas of 1 million unique cDNA reads from the same blood draw. The donors were divided into four age groups: young (average approximately 16 years), middle-aged (almost 40), aged (around 59) and long-lived (about 90). To avoid experimental bias, donors of different ages were distributed randomly across sequencing lanes. Results and caveats for the whole study, not just this receptor: Because the CMV infection status of the donors was unknown, age-related changes in expanded clonotypes may potentially have been confounded. Compared with the aged group, the long-lived group had more naive CD4+ T cells, fewer expanded clones and increased TCR diversity, a pattern suggesting age selection. Estimates of total diversity based on one million sequenced T cells were considered lower bounds and underestimates. A strong correlation was found between observed TCR beta diversity and the percentage of naive T cells measured by flow cytometry. Since profiling was done on bulk unsorted PBMCs, naive and antigen-experienced compartments could not be conclusively compared. Observed TCR beta diversity per million T cells fell roughly linearly with age, and a significant reduction was already apparent by age around 44.

Donors were approximately 42 systemically healthy Caucasian individuals from Russia aged roughly 6 to 100 years. Around 10 milliliters of peripheral blood were collected from each donor into EDTA-treated Vacutainer tubes. Ficoll-Paque density-gradient centrifugation was used to isolate PBMCs, with at least 6.5 million obtained per sample. Trizol reagent was used to extract total RNA from PBMCs, with at least 5.5 micrograms per sample. The percentages of naive CD45RAhigh/CD27high T cells were determined by flow cytometry on a PBMC aliquot from every donor. There are a few counts of this clonotype. No cognate antigen has been identified for it. No much larger clonotype is one base removed from it; base qualities were not supplied. Library preparation was by 5' RACE. The reads were generated on an Illumina HiSeq 2500. The second PCR ran for roughly 7 to 11 cycles and used a J-beta primer mix along with a sample-barcoded 5' primer. A unique molecular identifier was introduced onto each TCR beta cDNA molecule by a template-switch 5' adaptor carrying 12 random nucleotides. Each sample yielded at least 3 million CDR3-containing paired-end reads. First-strand cDNA was synthesized from all RNA with the Mint cDNA synthesis kit, primed by a TRBC-specific oligonucleotide. After uracil-DNA glycosylase treatment, a first 18-cycle PCR used universal primers M1SS and BC2_uni_R on all cDNA. Per the authors' processing: Normalization of each sample was performed by random selection of 1 million high-quality reads, each carrying a distinct molecular identifier. Reads sharing molecular identifiers were discarded rather than binned into consensus sequences. MiTCR, with a Q25 quality threshold and the strictest error-elimination algorithm, was used for CDR3 identification, clonotype clustering and error correction. Lower-bound total TCR beta diversity was estimated with a nonparametric unseen species model using Euler transformation. Starting from the raw public reads, TCRdb applied fastp trimming at Q25, assembled clones with MiXCR and retained in-frame beta chains. Entries that share a CDR3 protein sequence are merged under the most common genes and DNA. TCRdb, rather than the study authors, made the V and J calls. Here the sample has about 1.7 million distinct CDR3 sequences; roughly 28% occur a single time. The ten largest clones take up approximately 7.7% of the sample.

CDR1 and CDR2 were assigned from the germline V gene as SQVTM and ANQGSEA. The germline ends are 16 bases apart after V is trimmed by 4 bases and J by 1 base. The CDR3 sequence holds 15 residues, the cysteine and phenylalanine included. Of all the DNA, just the CDR3 is kept, 45 bases in frame from base 1. Here the chain combines TRBV29-1 and TRBJ1-1, with TRBD1 as a weak D call on 5 bases. Source material: blood. This TCR was sampled from a woman aged 30 to 39 in good health. Here the CDR3 is given as CSVVMGHGGNTEAFF. The sequenced DNA: TGCAGCGTTGTAATGGGGCATGGAGGGAACACTGAAGCTTTCTTT.